Described below is a single TCR beta chain sequence and its context. This CDR3 is built from 13 residues. CDR1 is SGHTA, CDR2 FQGNSA, per germline. The V and J ends lost 1 base and 1 base respectively, with 4 bases between them. This sample stems from a study of shared clonotypes between healthy human individuals. The assay was carried out at the deep level. Sequencing used immunoSEQ multiplex PCR; TCRdb keeps in-frame clones, though not all of them. The data hold 300,000 to 350,000 clones, with roughly 70% observed a single time. Specimen: memory CD4+ T cells sorted from blood. Subset of the sample: CD45RA-negative fraction. This sequence originates from a man aged 30-40 years in good health. The rearrangement links TRBV7-2 to TRBJ1-2; D not certain. The CDR3 here is CASSLGDNYGYTF. The CDR3 bases are TGTGCCAGCAGCTTAGGGGATAACTATGGCTACACCTTC. Filled out from reference TRBV7-2 and TRBJ1-2, the complete variable domain reads GAGVSQSPSNKVTEKGKDVELRCDPISGHTALYWYRQSLGQGLEFLIYFQGNSAPDKSGLPSDRFSAERTGGSVSTLTIQRTQQEDSAVYLCASSLGDNYGYTFGSGTRLTVV.